Included here is one T cell receptor beta chain sequence, with context. What antigen it recognizes has not been identified. The record has no base qualities; no much larger clone is one base away. The CDR3 numbers 15 residues from cysteine through phenylalanine. CDR3 DNA only is kept here, 45 bases in frame from base 1. After removal of 4 bases from V and 5 bases from J, the junction retains 7 bases not matched to a gene. CDR1 and CDR2 are drawn from the germline V gene (reference sequence): SGHNT, YYREEE. The library was produced with the immunoSEQ multiplex PCR assay. TCRdb stores this immuneACCESS table with in-frame sequences only. Part of the clones is absent; in the studies checked, under half of the shortfall reflects unresolved V genes, and no reason is known for the rest. Recorded for this sample are 700,000 or so clones; approximately 83% of them occurred a single time. Around 0.01% of the sample goes to the ten largest clones.

This sample stems from a study of shared T cell receptors in the human thymus (dated by TCRdb to about 2021). About the study as a whole: The study examined how the human thymus generates shared, self-reactive T-cell receptor alpha chains.

The same data also contributed to another study, on human thymus T cells. As that second study puts it: The donors were immunologically healthy infants in Finland who had open corrective cardiac surgery for congenital heart defects. The thymus tissue came from surgical resects taken out during corrective cardiac surgery. Biased V and J gene segment usage appeared to be present in both thymic and peripheral blood repertoires. The related research found that thymic TCR repertoires overlapped highly between unrelated individuals. TCR alpha and beta repertoires from fewer than ten infant thymus samples and a few related peripheral blood samples were characterized in the study. Donor ages ranging from about 6 to 250 days were recorded, and a handful of male and a couple of female infants were included in the cohort. Thymocytes were mechanically released from the tissue and were stored as pellets of about 9.5-31 million cells at -70 degrees C. A QIAsymphony instrument was used to extract genomic DNA from the frozen cell pellets. The immunoSEQ multiplex PCR assay was used to amplify the TCRB and TCRAD loci from a standardized quantity of quality-controlled genomic DNA. The amplicons covered the V(D)J region and were long enough to include the CDR3 and to identify the V and J genes. The amplicons were sequenced on an Illumina platform via the commercial immunoSEQ service. Primer bias and sequencing errors were corrected as previously described, and TCRAD and TCRB definitions were based on the IMGT database. Repertoires were analysed with immunoSEQ Analyzer 3.0 and VDJTools, covering basic statistics, V/J segment usage, diversity estimates, rarefaction and pairwise overlap. Chao1, ChaoE, Efron-Thisted, Shannon and inverse Simpson indices were used to estimate diversity, which was also estimated on datasets down-sampled to the smallest sample. Repertoire overlap used strict matching of CDR3 nucleotide sequence, V gene and J gene, with Jaccard-based multidimensional scaling clustering. On average, thymus samples yielded roughly 800,000 unique TCRB clonotypes, whereas blood samples yielded approximately 84,000.

The receptor chain draws on TRBV5-4 and TRBJ1-1; 11 bases in the junction line up with TRBD1. This clonotype originated in a girl under three years old with a congenital heart defect. Donor details come from another sample of the same person, matched by shared clones. Sample: thymocytes. The DNA reads as follows: TGTGCCAGCAGCGACGGGGGGGACAGGGGGACTGAAGCTTTCTTT. Translated, this gives CASSDGGDRGTEAFF.